These 13 T cell receptor beta chains share one sample of origin, sequenced in a study of T cells in Graves' hyperthyroidism and ophthalmopathy (dated by TCRdb to about 2019). The protocol used for the library was multiplex PCR. The sequencer was an Illumina HiSeq 2000. Amplification of TCR beta CDR3 regions was carried out from RNA transcripts. A first-round RT-PCR of the TCR CDR3 used the HTBI primer set with the Qiagen OneStep RT-PCR kit. TCRdb handled the public reads itself, with Q25 trimming in fastp and clone calling in MiXCR, and kept productive beta chains. Each record represents a unique CDR3 protein, reported with the most common genes and DNA among its rows. The sample table shows hundreds of thousands of distinct CDR3 sequences, and roughly 37% are seen once. The ten largest make up more than 7% of the sample. Source material: blood. These receptors were obtained from a man younger than 35 with Graves' hyperthyroidism.

This clonotype has ten or more counts. This chain connects TRBV2 to TRBJ1-1; D not resolved. V gave up 0 bases and J gave up 11 bases, with 7 bases separating them. This CDR3 is 11 amino acids long. Germline V gene data show CDR1 as SNHLY and CDR2 as FYNNEI. The DNA for the CDR3 is TGTGCCAGCAGTGAAGCTCGGGATGCTTTCTTT. It translates to CASSEARDAFF.

The gene calls are TRBV25-1 and TRBJ2-2, with TRBD1 as a possible D gene (6 bases). V shed 7 bases and J shed 4 bases, with 16 bases lying between them. The CDR3 covers 15 residues. Germline-derived CDR1 and CDR2 are MGHDK and SYGVNS. CDR3 DNA: TGTGCCAGCAACCTTCAACAGGGCGGCACCGGGGAGCTGTTTTTT. Its protein product is CASNLQQGGTGELFF.

This clonotype was observed many times. V gene TRBV19 combines with J gene TRBJ1-1; tentatively, D is TRBD1 (5 bases). This CDR3 comprises 14 residues. Germline V lookup: CDR1 LNHDA, CDR2 SQIVND (reference sequence). V was pared by 9 bases and J by 1 base, with 15 bases between. The CDR3 is CASKPDSRNTEAFF. DNA of the CDR3: TGTGCCAGCAAACCCGACAGCCGGAACACTGAAGCTTTCTTT.

This chain connects TRBV6-1 to TRBJ1-1, with TRBD1 matching over 10 bases. The germline V gene encodes CDR1 MNHNS and CDR2 SASEGT. The CDR3 extends over 14 amino acids. Trimming took 7 bases from V and 1 from J; bases not matched to a gene: 3. This CDR3 is CASIRQGANTEAFF. In DNA form, the CDR3 reads TGTGCCAGCATACGACAGGGGGCGAACACTGAAGCTTTCTTT.

V usage is TRBV10-3 and J usage is TRBJ1-4; D not resolved. This CDR3 comprises 15 residues. The V end lost 3 bases, the J end lost 8 bases, and 16 bases lay between the germline ends. CDR1 is ENHRY and CDR2 is SYGVKD in the germline V gene. The CDR3 spells CAISDLRDVREKLFF. The CDR3 DNA reads TGTGCCATCAGTGATCTACGGGATGTGAGAGAAAAACTGTTTTTT.

There are a few counts of this clonotype. The J gene is TRBJ2-5, the V gene TRBV20-1, with TRBD2 matching over 11 bases. V lost 5 bases and J lost 0; bases outside the gene matches: 14. The CDR3 has 18 amino acids. The germline gives CDR1 DFQATT, CDR2 SNEGSKA (reference sequence). CDR3 in DNA: TGCAGTGCTCAAGGGACTAGCGGCCTTTCCTGGTACCAAGAGACCCAGTACTTC. This encodes CSAQGTSGLSWYQETQYF.

This clonotype has at least ten counts. The chain links TRBV7-9 to TRBJ1-2; weak D call: TRBD1 (6 bases). CDR1 and CDR2 (germline): SEHNR, FQNEAQ (reference sequence). This CDR3 has 12 amino acids. V lost 4 bases, J lost 8 bases, and 11 bases lay in between. The CDR3 sequence is CASSSRGRGYTF. The CDR3 coding sequence is TGTGCCAGCAGCTCCAGGGGACGGGGCTACACCTTC.

This clonotype has only a few counts. The genes are TRBV29-1 and TRBJ2-7; maybe TRBD2 (5 bases). The J call may be in error: the DNA end matches TRBJ2-1 better. Germline V lookup: CDR1 SQVTM, CDR2 ANQGSEA. CDR3 length equals 11 residues. DNA for the CDR3: TGCAGCGTTGATTGGAGCGGCGAGCAGTTCTTC. Translation gives CSVDWSGEQFF.

The rearrangement joins TRBV12-3 or TRBV12-4 to TRBJ1-1, with a tentative D call TRBD1 (6 bases). Trimming took off 4 bases at V and 6 bases at J, with 15 bases between the two ends. The CDR3 is made up of 14 amino acids. CDR3 protein: CASSSGVGGSEAFF. The CDR3 nucleotides are TGTGCCAGCAGTTCCGGGGTGGGGGGCTCTGAAGCTTTCTTT.

This clonotype was recorded a few times. This chain uses TRBV5-6 with TRBJ1-4; D not certain. Trimming shortened V by 4 bases and J by 0 bases, and 13 bases separated the two germline ends. The CDR3 covers 16 residues. Germline-derived CDR1 and CDR2 are SGHDT and YYEEEE. The CDR3 sequence: CASSRGGRTTNEKLFF. The CDR3 region has the DNA TGTGCCAGCAGCCGCGGCGGACGGACAACTAATGAAAAACTGTTTTTT.

This chain joins TRBV7-9 and TRBJ2-7, with 7 bases that match TRBD2. Germline CDR1 and CDR2: SEHNR and FQNEAQ (reference sequence). The CDR3 runs to 15 residues. The V gene end was trimmed by 2 bases and the J gene end by 0 bases; junction bases not matched to a gene: 4. The CDR3 region is CASSLSGGFSYEQYF. The CDR3 DNA sequence: TGTGCCAGCAGCTTATCCGGGGGGTTCTCCTACGAGCAGTACTTC.

The gene calls are TRBV7-2 and TRBJ2-3; 8 bases fit TRBD2. Germline-derived CDR1 and CDR2 are SGHTA and FQGNSA. This CDR3 is 15 amino acids long. The J segment lost 4 bases and the V segment lost 5 bases, leaving 8 bases of the junction unmatched. The CDR3 DNA reads TGTGCCAGCAGCCCCCCCACTAGCGGCCCAGATACGCAGTATTTT. Amino acids: CASSPPTSGPDTQYF.

The chain couples TRBV7-9 to TRBJ2-5, with 13 bases lining up with TRBD2. The CDR3 totals 16 residues. CDR1 and CDR2 (germline): SEHNR, FQNEAQ (reference sequence). Unmatched junction bases numbered 5, after V lost 3 bases and J lost 4 bases. The CDR3 region is CASSFTSGGAGETQYF. Here the CDR3 DNA reads TGTGCCAGCAGCTTCACTAGCGGGGGGGCAGGAGAGACCCAGTACTTC.